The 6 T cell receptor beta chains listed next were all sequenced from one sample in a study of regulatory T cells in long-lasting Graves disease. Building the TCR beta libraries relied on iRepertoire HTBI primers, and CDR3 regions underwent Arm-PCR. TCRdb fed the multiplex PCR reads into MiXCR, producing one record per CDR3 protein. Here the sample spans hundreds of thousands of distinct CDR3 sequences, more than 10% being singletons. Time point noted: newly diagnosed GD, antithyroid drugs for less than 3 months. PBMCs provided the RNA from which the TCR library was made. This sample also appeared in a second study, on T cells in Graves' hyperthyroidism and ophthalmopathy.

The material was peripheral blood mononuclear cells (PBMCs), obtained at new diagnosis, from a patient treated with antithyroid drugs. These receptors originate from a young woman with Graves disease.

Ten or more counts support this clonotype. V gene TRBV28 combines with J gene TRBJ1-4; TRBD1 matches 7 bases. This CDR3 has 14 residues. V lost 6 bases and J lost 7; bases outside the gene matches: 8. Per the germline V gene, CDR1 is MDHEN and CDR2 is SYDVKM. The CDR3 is CASRRQGEVEKLFF. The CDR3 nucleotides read TGTGCCAGCAGGAGACAGGGAGAAGTTGAAAAACTGTTTTTT.

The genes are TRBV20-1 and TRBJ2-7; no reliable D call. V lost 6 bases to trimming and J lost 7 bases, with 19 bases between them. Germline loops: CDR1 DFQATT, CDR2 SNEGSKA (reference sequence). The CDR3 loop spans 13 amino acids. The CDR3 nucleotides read TGCAGTGCCCACCTAGTCCCCTTGGCGGAGCAGTACTTC. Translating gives CSAHLVPLAEQYF.

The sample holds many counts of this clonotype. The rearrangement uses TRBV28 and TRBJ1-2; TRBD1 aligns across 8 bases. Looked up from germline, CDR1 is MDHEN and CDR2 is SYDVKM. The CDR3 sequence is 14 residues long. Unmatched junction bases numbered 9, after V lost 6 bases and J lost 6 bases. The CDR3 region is CASRIPGGAHGYTF. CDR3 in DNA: TGTGCCAGCAGAATACCAGGGGGCGCCCATGGCTACACCTTC.

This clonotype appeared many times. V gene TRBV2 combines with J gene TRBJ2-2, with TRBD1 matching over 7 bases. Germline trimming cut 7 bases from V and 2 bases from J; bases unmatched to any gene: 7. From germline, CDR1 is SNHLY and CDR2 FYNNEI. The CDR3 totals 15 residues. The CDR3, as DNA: TGTGCCAGCAAAAGACAGGGTGAAAACACCGGGGAGCTGTTTTTT. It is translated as CASKRQGENTGELFF.

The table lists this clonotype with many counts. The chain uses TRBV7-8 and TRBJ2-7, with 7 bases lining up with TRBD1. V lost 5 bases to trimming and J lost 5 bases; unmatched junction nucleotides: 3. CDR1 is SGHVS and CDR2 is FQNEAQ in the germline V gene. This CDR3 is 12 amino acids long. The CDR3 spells CASSDRVDEQYF. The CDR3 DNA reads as TGTGCCAGCAGCGACAGGGTTGACGAGCAGTACTTC.

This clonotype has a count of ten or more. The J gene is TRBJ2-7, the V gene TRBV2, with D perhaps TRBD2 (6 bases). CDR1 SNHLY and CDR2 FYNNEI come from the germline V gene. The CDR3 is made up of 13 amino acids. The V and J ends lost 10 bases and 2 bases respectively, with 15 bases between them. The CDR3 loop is CAIGRGSTYEQYF. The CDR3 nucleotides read TGTGCCATCGGGAGAGGGTCCACCTACGAGCAGTACTTC.